Following are 20 T cell receptor beta chains from one sample sequenced in a study of regulatory T cells in long-lasting Graves disease. The time point: newly diagnosed GD, antithyroid drugs for less than 3 months. RNA extracted from PBMCs served as the sequencing template. TCR beta libraries were built with iRepertoire HTBI primers and Arm-PCR of CDR3 regions. TCRdb reanalysed the multiplex PCR reads using MiXCR and keeps one entry per CDR3 protein. The sample yields approximately 390,000 distinct CDR3 sequences, 15% to 20% seen once. This sample also belongs to another study, concerning T cells in Graves' hyperthyroidism and ophthalmopathy.

The specimen comprised peripheral blood mononuclear cells (PBMCs), sampled at new diagnosis, from a patient treated with antithyroid drugs. These receptors all stem from a woman under 30 with Graves disease.

This clonotype was seen repeatedly, ten times or more. The chain employs TRBV28 and TRBJ1-1; unclear D gene. Per the germline V gene, CDR1 is MDHEN and CDR2 is SYDVKM. The CDR3 consists of 16 residues. Trimming shortened V by 7 bases and J by 3 bases, and 21 bases separated the two germline ends. The CDR3 DNA sequence: TGTGCCAGCATCGCCCTGCGGTGGGGAACGGACACTGAAGCTTTCTTT. It encodes CASIALRWGTDTEAFF.

CDR3 DNA sequence: TGCAGCGTTCAGTGGAGTTCAGGGGGCGCTGGGGCCAACGTCCTGACTTTC. Translated: CSVQWSSGGAGANVLTF. This chain joins TRBV29-1 and TRBJ2-6, with 8 bases lining up with TRBD1. The CDR3 consists of 17 residues. Germline assignment: CDR1 SQVTM and CDR2 ANQGSEA. The V segment lost 5 bases and the J segment 2 bases; nucleotides outside the gene matches: 11.

The CDR3 protein is CATSRYPPDTLERAGELFF. In nucleotides, the CDR3 is TGTGCCACCAGCAGATATCCACCGGACACCCTAGAAAGGGCCGGGGAGCTGTTTTTT. The J gene is TRBJ2-2, the V gene TRBV15; D possibly corresponds to TRBD1 (5 bases). The germline V and J ends were trimmed by 2 bases and 6 bases, with 25 bases remaining between them. This CDR3 is 19 amino acids long. Germline lookup yields CDR1 LNHNV and CDR2 YYDKDF (reference sequence).

This clonotype was counted many times. The chain carries TRBV6-1 and TRBJ2-2; 7 bases are a match to TRBD1. There are 17 residues in the CDR3. Germline loops: CDR1 MNHNS, CDR2 SASEGT. V lost 7 bases to trimming and J lost 1 base; unmatched junction nucleotides: 12. CDR3 protein: CASMKMGQFGNTGELFF. CDR3 in DNA: TGTGCCAGCATGAAGATGGGACAGTTTGGGAACACCGGGGAGCTGTTTTTT.

This clonotype has a count of ten or more. The CDR3 DNA follows: TGCAGTGCTAGAGGGCCTAAGGGGGGAGCTAGCCGGGGCCCCTACGAGCAGTACTTC. It encodes CSARGPKGGASRGPYEQYF. The rearrangement uses TRBV20-1 and TRBJ2-7; D is tentatively TRBD1 or TRBD2 (6 bases each). The CDR3 loop spans 19 amino acids. Trimming took off 1 base at V and 2 bases at J, with 27 bases between the two ends. Germline V gene lookup returns CDR1 DFQATT and CDR2 SNEGSKA (reference sequence).

Ten or more counts support this clonotype. The V call is TRBV6-1, the J call TRBJ2-1; 7 bases match TRBD1. V lost 3 bases and J lost 5; bases outside the gene matches: 10. The CDR3 totals 16 residues. Germline V lookup: CDR1 MNHNS, CDR2 SASEGT. The CDR3 loop is CASSDNRQGIHNEQFF. Written as DNA, the CDR3 is TGTGCCAGCAGTGACAACCGACAGGGTATACACAATGAGCAGTTCTTC.

This clonotype occurred a few times. This chain links TRBV29-1 with TRBJ2-3, with D unresolved. The CDR3 has 9 residues. The germline CDR1 and CDR2 sequences are SQVTM and ANQGSEA. V gave up 6 bases and J gave up 6 bases, with 4 bases separating them. The CDR3 loop is CSVGDTQYF. The DNA of the CDR3 is TGCAGCGTAGGGGATACGCAGTATTTT.

This rearrangement joins TRBV28 to TRBJ2-7; no clear D gene. The V and J ends lost 5 bases and 0 bases respectively, with 8 bases between them. The CDR3 consists of 13 residues. Germline V gene sequence: CDR1 MDHEN, CDR2 SYDVKM. CDR3 DNA: TGTGCCAGCAGTCTCTACATCTCCTACGAGCAGTACTTC. It codes for CASSLYISYEQYF.

At least ten counts were recorded for this clonotype. This sequence joins TRBV20-1 and TRBJ2-5; 9 nucleotides align to TRBD2. CDR3 length: 17 residues. CDR1 DFQATT and CDR2 SNEGSKA come from the germline V gene (reference sequence). After removal of 4 bases from V and 4 bases from J, the junction contained 16 bases not matched to a gene. Here the CDR3 DNA reads TGCAGTGCTACTCTGCGCGGGAGGGACTTGGGTGGAGAGACCCAGTACTTC. This encodes CSATLRGRDLGGETQYF.

The chain uses TRBV19 and TRBJ2-1; D is perhaps TRBD2 (5 bases). There are 15 residues in the CDR3. Germline V gene data show CDR1 as LNHDA and CDR2 as SQIVND (reference sequence). Trimming removed 6 bases at V and 5 bases at J, with 17 bases between. The CDR3 DNA is TGTGCCAGTAGCGGTGTGGGGAGAGGTAACAATGAGCAGTTCTTC. Residues: CASSGVGRGNNEQFF.

This clonotype was counted ten times or more. The V call is TRBV28, the J call TRBJ1-4, with a tentative D call TRBD1 (5 bases). The CDR3 has 13 amino acids. Germline V gene lookup returns CDR1 MDHEN and CDR2 SYDVKM. The V gene lost 3 bases and the J gene lost 8 bases, with 10 bases spanning the gap. The CDR3 DNA reads TGTGCCAGCAGTTTGGGCAGGGACGAAAAACTGTTTTTT. It encodes CASSLGRDEKLFF.

This clonotype was found a few times. The rearrangement links TRBV4-1 to TRBJ2-7, with D possibly TRBD1 on 6 matching bases. Germline V CDR1 and CDR2: MGHRA, YSYEKL. There are 15 residues in the CDR3. The ends were cut back, 0 bases at V and 4 bases at J, with 13 bases in the middle. CDR3 sequence reads: CASSQESGESYEQYF. The CDR3 nucleotides read TGCGCCAGCAGCCAAGAATCAGGGGAGAGTTACGAGCAGTACTTC.

This clonotype was recorded a few times. The rearrangement links TRBV5-1 to TRBJ1-1; TRBD1 agrees at 9 bases. Per the germline V gene, CDR1 is SGHRS and CDR2 is YFSETQ. The CDR3 is 13 amino acids. J was trimmed by 10 bases and V by 5 bases; bases with no gene match: 9. CDR3 bases: TGCGCCAGCAGACCCGGACAGGGGAACTCAGCTTTCTTT. Its protein is CASRPGQGNSAFF.

This clonotype was recorded at least ten times. The genes are TRBV7-3 and TRBJ2-1; 7 bases are a match to TRBD2. J was trimmed by 6 bases and V by 0 bases; bases with no gene match: 8. Per the germline V gene, CDR1 is SGHTA and CDR2 is FQGTGA. The CDR3 length is 16 residues. The CDR3, as DNA: TGTGCCAGCAGCTTAACCGGCGGGAGAAGATCCAATGAGCAGTTCTTC. It is translated as CASSLTGGRRSNEQFF.

There are many counts of this clonotype. The chain carries TRBV7-9 and TRBJ1-4; D is possibly TRBD1 (5 bases). Trimming shortened V by 4 bases and J by 8 bases, and 8 bases separated the two germline ends. The CDR3 loop spans 12 amino acids. The germline gives CDR1 SEHNR, CDR2 FQNEAQ (reference sequence). CDR3 region: CASSSGGEKLFF. CDR3 in DNA: TGTGCCAGCAGCTCTGGGGGGGAAAAACTGTTTTTT.

This clonotype was detected many times. V usage is TRBV2 and J usage is TRBJ2-2, with D possibly being TRBD2 (6 bases). The CDR3 extends over 13 amino acids. Germline V gene data show CDR1 as SNHLY and CDR2 as FYNNEI. V shed 6 bases and J shed 5 bases, with 10 bases lying between them. Here the CDR3 DNA reads TGTGCCAGCAGGGGGACTCCGACCGGGGAGCTGTTTTTT. Translated, it gives CASRGTPTGELFF.

In its sample, this clonotype was seen many times. V gene TRBV20-1 combines with J gene TRBJ2-1; 8 bases agree with TRBD2. The CDR3 has 19 residues. The J segment lost 0 bases and the V segment lost 0 bases, leaving 13 bases of the junction unmatched. In germline, CDR1 is DFQATT, CDR2 SNEGSKA (reference sequence). The CDR3 is CSARDGRRVAGRSYNEQFF. The CDR3 DNA sequence: TGCAGTGCTAGAGATGGCAGGAGGGTAGCGGGACGCTCCTACAATGAGCAGTTCTTC.

The sample holds many counts of this clonotype. The gene calls are TRBV5-1 and TRBJ2-7; TRBD1 is a possible D gene (6 bases). V was clipped by 1 base and J by 9 bases, with 20 bases between them. The CDR3 is 15 amino acids. The germline V gene encodes CDR1 SGHRS and CDR2 YFSETQ. The CDR3 region is CASSLTTGSFAGQYF. CDR3 nucleotides: TGCGCCAGCAGCTTGACGACAGGCTCCTTCGCCGGGCAGTACTTC. Together with reference TRBV5-1 and TRBJ2-7, the CDR3 gives the full variable domain: KAGVTQTPRYLIKTRGQQVTLSCSPISGHRSVSWYQQTPGQGLQFLFEYFSETQRNKGNFPGRFSGRQFSNSRSEMNVSTLELGDSALYLCASSLTTGSFAGQYFGPGTRLTVT.

This clonotype was seen a handful of times. This chain links TRBV27 with TRBJ2-3; D is unclear. Germline values: CDR1 MNHEY, CDR2 SMNVEV (reference sequence). V dropped 6 bases and J dropped 5 bases, with 12 bases sitting between them. The CDR3 spans 13 residues. The CDR3 DNA reads as TGTGCCAGCAGGACAAAAGTGGGAGATACGCAGTATTTT. This translates into CASRTKVGDTQYF.

There are many counts of this clonotype. The chain carries TRBV20-1 and TRBJ1-6; possibly TRBD1 for D (5 bases). Germline V gene data show CDR1 as DFQATT and CDR2 as SNEGSKA (reference sequence). Deletions cut 5 bases from V and 2 bases from J, with 7 bases between. The CDR3 has 13 residues. The CDR3 spells CSARQPYNSPLHF. In nucleotides, the CDR3 is TGCAGTGCTCGACAGCCCTATAATTCACCCCTCCACTTT.